The rows below give T cell receptor beta chains drawn from one sample of a study of cytomegalovirus exposure and HLA in healthy donors. Some clones are missing from TCRdb's copy, which holds only in-frame ones; the method was immunoSEQ multiplex PCR. Here the sample spans about 96,000 clones, 60% to 80% being singletons. The sample taken for sequencing was PBMCs. The receptor source for this set is a man in his 60s in good health and CMV-seronegative. Both conserved end residues are part of each CDR3. D genes are given only for firm matches. Expanded clones get a size class; other rows say once, few or many, or leave the size out.

TRBJ2-1	-	TRBV29-1	TRBD2	TGCAGCGTTGAACTAGCGGGGGGCGTTAGCTCCTACAATGAGCAGTTCTTC	CSVELAGGVSSYNEQFF
TRBJ2-7	few	TRBV11-3	-	TGTGCCAGCAGCTTAGGAGTCAGTGCGGAGAGCTCCTACGAGCAGTACTTC	CASSLGVSAESSYEQYF
TRBJ2-2	-	TRBV6-5	-	TGTGCCAGCAGGTCTCAGACCGGGGAGCTGTTTTTT	CASRSQTGELFF
TRBJ1-1	-	TRBV6-1	TRBD1	TGTGCCAGCAGTGAATCCAGGGGGGCTGAAGCTTTCTTT	CASSESRGAEAFF
TRBJ2-2	-	TRBV29-1	TRBD1	TGCAGCGTTGACGCCAGGGGGCTTGGACTTTCCGGGGAGCTGTTTTTT	CSVDARGLGLSGELFF
TRBJ2-3	-	TRBV5-1	TRBD1	TGCGCCAGCAGGATGGGACAGAGCACAGATACGCAGTATTTT	CASRMGQSTDTQYF
TRBJ1-2	-	TRBV9	TRBD1	TGTGCCAGCAGCACCACGGGACAGTCTTATGGGGGCTACACCTTC	CASSTTGQSYGGYTF
TRBJ1-5	-	TRBV28	TRBD1	TGTGCCAGCACCGGGACAGCCAATCAGCCCCAGCATTTT	CASTGTANQPQHF
TRBJ1-1	-	TRBV10-1	-	TGCGCCAGCAGTGATGGGGGACTAAACACTGAAGCTTTCTTT	CASSDGGLNTEAFF
TRBJ2-1	-	TRBV27	TRBD2	TGTGCCAGCAGTTTCGATAGCGGGGCCTACAATGAGCAGTTCTTC	CASSFDSGAYNEQFF
TRBJ2-1	few	TRBV2	-	TGTGCCAGCAGCGGGGTCGTGGCTAGCTATGAGCAGTTCTTC	CASSGVVASYEQFF
TRBJ1-5	-	TRBV19	TRBD1	TGTGCCAGTAGTTTAGCCGGGACAGGGGAGAGTCAGCCCCAGCATTTT	CASSLAGTGESQPQHF
TRBJ1-3	-	TRBV28	-	TGTGCCAGCAGCCCGGGCAGGGCACTTGGAAACACCATATATTTT	CASSPGRALGNTIYF
TRBJ1-2	few	TRBV16	-	TGTGCCAGCAGCCAATTATCGGGCGGGTACGCCCCCTATGGCTACACCTTC	CASSQLSGGYAPYGYTF
TRBJ2-5	-	TRBV5-1	TRBD1	TGCGCCAGCAGCTTGGGGACAGGAGGCGAGACCCAGTACTTC	CASSLGTGGETQYF
TRBJ2-1	-	TRBV4-1	TRBD1	TGCGCTAGCAGCTCCAGACAGGGATCTGAGCAGTTCTTC	CASSSRQGSEQFF
TRBJ2-1	-	TRBV6-5	-	TGTGCCAGCAGTTACGGGGGGGCCTTCAATGAGCAGTTCTTC	CASSYGGAFNEQFF
TRBJ2-7	few	TRBV6-5	TRBD2	TGTGCCAGCAGTTACGGACTAGCGGGAGGCGAACGGCAGTACTTC	CASSYGLAGGERQYF
TRBJ1-6	-	TRBV7-9	TRBD1	TGTGCCAGCAGCTTGGGGGGACAGGCGGGTTCCTATAATTCACCCCTCCACTTT	CASSLGGQAGSYNSPLHF
TRBJ1-1	-	TRBV7-3	-	TGTGCCAGCAGCTACAGGGAGAACACTGAAGCTTTCTTT	CASSYRENTEAFF
TRBJ1-1	-	TRBV28	TRBD1	TGTGCCAGCAGAGGACAGGGAGGGATGACTGAAGCTTTCTTT	CASRGQGGMTEAFF
TRBJ2-7	-	TRBV2	TRBD1	TGTGCCAGCTGTGGGACAGGGGGCAACGAGCAGTACTTC	CASCGTGGNEQYF
TRBJ2-5	-	TRBV9	-	TGTGCCAGCAGCCCCGGAGTTCAAGAGACCCAGTACTTC	CASSPGVQETQYF
TRBJ2-7	-	TRBV7-8	TRBD2	TGTGCCAGCAGCCTCGCGGGGGGGCGGTCCTACGAGCAGTACTTC	CASSLAGGRSYEQYF
TRBJ2-1	-	TRBV4-2	TRBD2	TGTGCCAGCAGCCAGGCAACTAGCGGGGGGCGCAACAATGAGCAGTTCTTC	CASSQATSGGRNNEQFF
TRBJ2-2	-	TRBV5-1	TRBD1	TGCGCCAGCAGCTTGTCTCGGGACAGGGTTTCCGGGGAGCTGTTTTTT	CASSLSRDRVSGELFF
TRBJ1-1	-	TRBV11-2	-	TGTGCCAGCAGCTTAGGTAGACAGGTTGGTGACACTGAAGCTTTCTTT	CASSLGRQVGDTEAFF
TRBJ2-5	once	TRBV11-3	TRBD2	TGTGCCAGCAGCTTAGACATCGCGGGAGGACAAGAGACCCAGTACTTC	CASSLDIAGGQETQYF
TRBJ2-7	-	TRBV21-1	-	TGTGCCAGCAGCGCGGGACCGAACTCCTACGAGCAGTACTTC	CASSAGPNSYEQYF
TRBJ2-7	-	TRBV27	-	TGTGCCAGCAGTCTCACTTGGACACAGTCCTACGAGCAGTACTTC	CASSLTWTQSYEQYF
TRBJ1-2	-	TRBV2	-	TGTGCCAGCAGTGAGACGACAGCCTTAGGCTACACCTTC	CASSETTALGYTF
TRBJ2-1	-	TRBV6-5	-	TGTGCCAGCAGCATCGACAGGCCACCCTACAATGAGCAGTTCTTC	CASSIDRPPYNEQFF
TRBJ2-7	-	TRBV28	-	TGTGCCAGCAGTTTTCGGTCCTACGAGCAGTACTTC	CASSFRSYEQYF
TRBJ1-1	once	TRBV6-5	-	TGTGCCAGCAGTCCGACGGGGGGCTTGGGAACTGAAGCTTTCTTT	CASSPTGGLGTEAFF
TRBJ1-5	-	TRBV29-1	-	TGCAGCGTTGGTGACACTCATCAGCCCCAGCATTTT	CSVGDTHQPQHF
TRBJ2-5	-	TRBV7-2	-	TGTGCCAGCAGCCCTCAGGAGACCCAGTACTTC	CASSPQETQYF
TRBJ2-2	-	TRBV2	TRBD2	TGTGCCAGGACTAGCGGATCCACGAACACCGGGGAGCTGTTTTTT	CARTSGSTNTGELFF
TRBJ1-1	few	TRBV7-9	-	TGTGCCAGCAGCTTAGTTTCGGCCTCGCCGGGGGGACAACAAGCTTTCTTT	CASSLVSASPGGQQAFF
TRBJ2-3	-	TRBV7-8	-	TGTGCCAGCAGTTACCAGGGAATCGGTTCAGATACGCAGTATTTT	CASSYQGIGSDTQYF
TRBJ2-2	-	TRBV19	-	TGTGCCAGTAGTATCCCAGGGTCAACATTGAACACCGGGGAGCTGTTTTTT	CASSIPGSTLNTGELFF
TRBJ2-7	-	TRBV6-5	-	TGTGCCTTAAAGGGGCGGAGCGTTTACTACGAGCAGTACTTC	CALKGRSVYYEQYF
TRBJ1-5	-	TRBV10-3	TRBD1	TGTGCCATCAGTGAGTCGATGCAGGGGGGACAGCCCCAGCATTTT	CAISESMQGGQPQHF
TRBJ1-2	-	TRBV7-9	-	TGTGCCAGCAGGAGGCAGGGGAGCGGTGACTACACCTTC	CASRRQGSGDYTF
TRBJ2-7	-	TRBV28	-	TGTGCCAGCAGTTTAAAAGGGGCAGTTAGCTCCTACGAGCAGTACTTC	CASSLKGAVSSYEQYF
TRBJ2-1	few	TRBV5-1	TRBD1	TGCGCCAGCAGCCTCGACTCAGGGGGCTCCTACAATGAGCAGTTCTTC	CASSLDSGGSYNEQFF
TRBJ1-3	few	TRBV27	TRBD1	TGTGCCAGCAGCCGCGGAACAGGACAGGGGCCAGGAAACACCATATATTTT	CASSRGTGQGPGNTIYF
TRBJ2-1	few	TRBV20-1	-	TGCAGTGCGACTACTAGCAATGAGCAGTTCTTC	CSATTSNEQFF
TRBJ2-3	-	TRBV2	TRBD2	TGTGCCAGCAGGGGGGCGGGGGGGCGCACAGATACGCAGTATTTT	CASRGAGGRTDTQYF
TRBJ1-2	-	TRBV11-2	TRBD1	TGTGCCAGCAGCTTCTCAAGGGGAGGACAGGGGTATGGCTACACCTTC	CASSFSRGGQGYGYTF
TRBJ1-4	-	TRBV30	-	TGTGCCTGTCAACAGGGTACGGAAAAACTGTTTTTT	CACQQGTEKLFF
TRBJ1-2	-	TRBV28	-	TGTGCCAGCAGTTTGACAGGCCCAGCTAACTATGGCTACACCTTC	CASSLTGPANYGYTF
TRBJ2-3	few	TRBV5-1	TRBD2	TGCGCCAGCAGCTTGGAAATAGCGGGGGGGCGGACAGATACGCAGTATTTT	CASSLEIAGGRTDTQYF